The 12 T cell receptor beta chains below were found in one sample sequenced in a study of blood T cell repertoires in COVID-19. Assay: immunoSEQ multiplex PCR; the TCRdb copy retains only in-frame clones and omits some. Of about 110,000 clones in the sample, over 60% were seen once. Sequencing was done on a sample of peripheral blood. Receptors were obtained from a woman older than 75 with active or convalescent COVID-19.

This sequence joins TRBV11-2 and TRBJ2-5; 10 nucleotides line up with TRBD2. The junction had 8 bases not matched to a gene; V was cut back by 3 bases and J by 7 bases. The germline CDR1 and CDR2 sequences are SGHAT and FQNNGV. The CDR3 consists of 15 residues. CDR3: CASSFPGTSVGTQYF. In DNA, the CDR3 is TGTGCCAGCAGCTTTCCCGGGACTAGCGTAGGGACCCAGTACTTC. The full variable domain, completed using reference TRBV11-2 and TRBJ2-5, is EAGVAQSPRYKIIEKRQSVAFWCNPISGHATLYWYQQILGQGPKLLIQFQNNGVVDDSQLPKDRFSAERLKGVDSTLKIQPAKLEDSAVYLCASSFPGTSVGTQYFGPGTRLLVL.

The chain couples TRBV27 to TRBJ2-1, with 8 bases identical to TRBD2. V trimming: 8 bases; J trimming: 8 bases; junction bases outside the gene matches: 11. The CDR3 consists of 14 residues. Germline-derived CDR1 and CDR2 are MNHEY and SMNVEV (reference sequence). The CDR3 sequence: CASQGRREVDEQFF. For the CDR3, the DNA is TGTGCCAGCCAGGGCCGGCGGGAGGTCGATGAGCAGTTCTTC.

The chain recombines TRBV4-1 with TRBJ2-1; D is undetermined. CDR1 MGHRA and CDR2 YSYEKL come from the germline V gene. V was clipped by 3 bases and J by 9 bases, with 6 bases between them. The CDR3 runs 11 residues. In DNA form, the CDR3 reads TGCGCCAGCAGCCATTTTCGTGAGCAGTTCTTC. This encodes CASSHFREQFF.

This CDR3 is CASSTTGAYSYEQYF. CDR3 in DNA: TGCGCCAGCAGCACGACAGGGGCCTACTCCTACGAGCAGTACTTC. The rearrangement joins TRBV5-1 to TRBJ2-7, with 8 bases fitting TRBD1. Per the germline V gene, CDR1 is SGHRS and CDR2 is YFSETQ. CDR3 length: 15 amino acids. With V trimmed by 4 bases and J by 0 bases, 6 bases remained unmatched. Full variable domain (rest looked up from reference TRBV5-1 and TRBJ2-7): KAGVTQTPRYLIKTRGQQVTLSCSPISGHRSVSWYQQTPGQGLQFLFEYFSETQRNKGNFPGRFSGRQFSNSRSEMNVSTLELGDSALYLCASSTTGAYSYEQYFGPGTRLTVT.

The V gene is TRBV28, the J gene TRBJ1-2; the D gene is possibly TRBD1 (6 bases). Looked up from germline, CDR1 is MDHEN and CDR2 is SYDVKM. The length of the CDR3 is 18 residues. V was shortened by 3 bases and J by 1 base, with 21 bases between the two germline ends. CDR3 in DNA: TGTGCCAGCAGTTTTATAGGGCAGGGGAAGACCTATAACTATGGCTACACCTTC. Its protein is CASSFIGQGKTYNYGYTF.

The chain employs TRBV6-6 and TRBJ2-2; the D gene is possibly TRBD2 (5 bases). CDR3 length: 14 amino acids. V gave up 4 bases and J gave up 7 bases, with 13 bases separating them. Germline lookup yields CDR1 MNHNY and CDR2 SVGAGI (reference sequence). Here the CDR3 reads CASSFILGVGELFF. The CDR3 DNA is TGTGCCAGCAGTTTCATCCTCGGGGTCGGGGAGCTGTTTTTT.

The chain joins TRBV4-3 to TRBJ2-1; 10 bases match TRBD2. The CDR3 length is 15 residues. Trimming removed 1 base from V and 5 bases from J; junction bases left unmatched: 2. Germline V lookup: CDR1 LGHNA, CDR2 YSLEER. CDR3 DNA sequence: TGCGCCAGCAGCCAAGGCAGCGGGAGGGACAATGAGCAGTTCTTC. It translates to CASSQGSGRDNEQFF.

The rearrangement joins TRBV9 to TRBJ1-1; 10 bases are a match to TRBD1. The CDR3 sequence is 15 residues long. Germline V gene data show CDR1 as SGDLS and CDR2 as YYNGEE. V lost 2 bases to trimming and J lost 0 bases; unmatched junction nucleotides: 1. The CDR3 DNA reads as TGTGCCAGCAGCGTCGGACAGGGGGTGAACACTGAAGCTTTCTTT. Its translation: CASSVGQGVNTEAFF. The variable domain in full, with the rest retrieved from reference TRBV9 and TRBJ1-1, is DSGVTQTPKHLITATGQRVTLRCSPRSGDLSVYWYQQSLDQGLQFLIQYYNGEERAKGNILERFSAQQFPDLHSELNLSSLELGDSALYFCASSVGQGVNTEAFFGQGTRLTVV.

J is TRBJ2-3 and V is TRBV6-6; 7 bases line up with TRBD2. This CDR3 contains 16 residues. V shed 7 bases and J 1 base; nucleotides not matched to a gene: 11. Germline V gene lookup returns CDR1 MNHNY and CDR2 SVGAGI (reference sequence). For the CDR3, the DNA is TGTGCCAGCAACCCCCCGGGGAGGGCGGGCACAGATACGCAGTATTTT. This sequence encodes CASNPPGRAGTDTQYF.

CDR3 sequence: CASSLTGQKNQPQHF. CDR3 in DNA: TGTGCCAGCAGCTTGACAGGACAGAAGAATCAGCCCCAGCATTTT. This sequence joins TRBV5-5 and TRBJ1-5, with D perhaps matching TRBD1 (6 bases). The length of the CDR3 is 15 residues. V was trimmed by 1 base and J by 4 bases, leaving 12 bases between them. CDR1 SGHKS and CDR2 YYEKEE come from the germline V gene (reference sequence).

The CDR3 DNA is TGTGCCAGCAGTCCCTGGACAGGGTCCTCAGAGACCCAGTACTTC. Its protein is CASSPWTGSSETQYF. This sequence joins TRBV6-6 and TRBJ2-5, with 8 positions matching TRBD1. Trimming at V came to 5 bases and at J to 4 bases, leaving 9 bases not matched to a gene. Germline loops: CDR1 MNHNY, CDR2 SVGAGI (reference sequence). The CDR3 extends over 15 amino acids.

The chain joins TRBV30 to TRBJ1-2; 7 bases agree with TRBD1. The ends lost 0 bases at V and 8 bases at J; junction bases unmatched: 3. This CDR3 is built from 12 residues. Germline CDR1 reads GTSNPN; CDR2 reads SVGIG (reference sequence). CDR3 sequence: CAWSVQGLGYTF. The CDR3 nucleotides are TGTGCCTGGAGTGTACAGGGGTTAGGCTACACCTTC.